This is a list of T cell receptor beta chains from one sample in a study of cytomegalovirus exposure and HLA in healthy donors. TCRdb keeps only in-frame clones here, not all; method: immunoSEQ multiplex PCR. The data contain some 150,000 clones, around 75% of them singletons. Sequencing was done on a sample of PBMCs. These receptors were taken from a man aged 25-45 years in good health and CMV-seronegative. Each CDR3 is given with its conserved first and last residue. The D gene is left open where the match is weak. Where a row states a size, it is once, few, many or the class of an expanded clone; other rows omit it.

v_gene	d_gene	abundance	j_gene	CDR3aa	CDR3nt
TRBV6-5	.	.	TRBJ2-5	CASSYSTRGETQYF	TGTGCCAGCAGTTACTCGACCAGGGGTGAGACCCAGTACTTC
TRBV21-1	.	few	TRBJ2-5	CASSKAQEREMGYGTQYF	TGTGCCAGCAGCAAAGCGCAAGAGCGGGAGATGGGTTATGGGACCCAGTACTTC
TRBV6-5	.	.	TRBJ2-6	CASSYSRNPGANVLTF	TGTGCCAGCAGTTACTCCAGGAACCCTGGGGCCAACGTCCTGACTTTC
TRBV11-2	.	.	TRBJ2-5	CASSLDPRNQETQYF	TGTGCCAGCAGCTTAGATCCTAGGAACCAAGAGACCCAGTACTTC
TRBV6-5	TRBD2	.	TRBJ2-1	CASSYGGGAYNEQFF	TGTGCCAGCAGTTACGGCGGGGGGGCCTACAATGAGCAGTTCTTC
TRBV18	.	.	TRBJ2-5	CASSPDSQETQYF	TGTGCCAGCTCACCAGACAGCCAAGAGACCCAGTACTTC
TRBV28	.	.	TRBJ1-3	CASSLSVRVGNTIYF	TGTGCCAGCAGTTTATCAGTCAGGGTCGGAAACACCATATATTTT
TRBV28	.	.	TRBJ2-7	CASSLAFSEQYF	TGTGCCAGCAGCCTTGCTTTTAGTGAGCAGTACTTC
TRBV5-8	TRBD2	.	TRBJ2-3	CASSLTPPRGNTDTQYF	TGTGCCAGCAGCTTGACCCCTCCGCGGGGGAACACAGATACGCAGTATTTT
TRBV18	TRBD1	.	TRBJ1-1	CASSPWTGNTEAFF	TGTGCCAGCTCACCTTGGACAGGCAACACTGAAGCTTTCTTT
TRBV30	.	once	TRBJ1-1	CAWSSLLRQTNTEAFF	TGTGCCTGGAGTTCCCTCCTTCGACAGACGAACACTGAAGCTTTCTTT
TRBV7-6	TRBD1	.	TRBJ2-7	CASSPAGTGSSYEQYF	TGTGCCAGCAGCCCCGCCGGGACAGGGAGCTCCTACGAGCAGTACTTC
TRBV27	TRBD1	.	TRBJ1-1	CASRVSLGTEAFF	TGTGCCAGCAGAGTAAGCTTGGGGACAGAGGCTTTCTTT
TRBV6-5	TRBD1	.	TRBJ2-6	CASSYEGAGANGLTF	TGTGCCAGCAGTTACGAGGGGGCTGGGGCCAACGGCCTGACTTTC
TRBV6-1	TRBD2	few	TRBJ2-4	CASKVTGGNSQYF	TGTGCCAGCAAAGTAACGGGGGGGAACAGTCAGTACTTC
TRBV15	TRBD1	.	TRBJ1-4	CATRQGTTNEKLFF	TGTGCCACCAGACAGGGGACAACTAATGAAAAACTGTTTTTT
TRBV4-1	TRBD1	.	TRBJ1-1	CASSREEGATEAFF	TGCGCCAGCAGCCGCGAGGAGGGGGCGACTGAAGCTTTCTTT
TRBV11-2	.	.	TRBJ2-3	CASSSPPGHRTDTQYF	TGTGCCAGCAGCTCCCCCCCGGGACATCGCACAGATACGCAGTATTTT
TRBV6-9	.	.	TRBJ2-2	CASRRRTVFAGELFF	TGTGCCAGCAGAAGGAGGACAGTTTTCGCCGGGGAGCTGTTTTTT
TRBV27	TRBD1	few	TRBJ2-7	CASSLGPGTDSYEQYF	TGTGCCAGCAGTTTGGGCCCCGGGACAGACTCCTACGAGCAGTACTTC
TRBV28	TRBD2	.	TRBJ2-7	CASSLYGGGLSYEQYF	TGTGCCAGCAGTTTATATGGGGGAGGGCTCTCCTACGAGCAGTACTTC
TRBV5-6	.	.	TRBJ1-2	CASSLYNSYTF	TGTGCCAGCAGCTTGTACAATAGCTACACCTTC
TRBV19	TRBD1	.	TRBJ1-1	CASIPDRANTEAFF	TGTGCCAGTATTCCCGACAGGGCGAACACTGAAGCTTTCTTT
TRBV6-1	.	few	TRBJ2-1	CAIWSGGYAEQFF	TGTGCCATCTGGTCAGGTGGATACGCGGAGCAGTTCTTC
TRBV9	TRBD2	.	TRBJ2-3	CASSVARERGGTDTQYF	TGTGCCAGCAGCGTAGCTAGGGAGCGGGGGGGCACAGATACGCAGTATTTT
TRBV5-4	TRBD2	.	TRBJ2-1	CASTAAAGATYNEQFF	TGTGCCAGCACCGCGGCAGCGGGGGCGACCTACAATGAGCAGTTCTTC
TRBV11-3	.	few	TRBJ1-4	CASSLKREKLFF	TGTGCCAGCAGCCTAAAGAGGGAAAAACTGTTTTTT
TRBV2	.	.	TRBJ1-2	CASSAQYGYTF	TGTGCCAGCAGTGCGCAGTATGGCTACACCTTC
TRBV5-4	.	few	TRBJ2-7	CASSQSAGESEQYF	TGTGCCAGCAGCCAGTCGGCAGGGGAAAGCGAGCAGTACTTC
TRBV6-5	TRBD1	.	TRBJ1-2	CASRGADRGVYGYTF	TGTGCCAGCAGGGGCGCGGACAGGGGCGTCTATGGCTACACCTTC
TRBV30	.	.	TRBJ1-2	CAWSTQGQRNVYTF	TGTGCCTGGAGTACCCAGGGGCAGCGGAATGTGTACACCTTC
TRBV18	TRBD1	.	TRBJ2-7	CASSVWTGFQGGEQYF	TGTGCCAGCTCAGTCTGGACAGGGTTTCAAGGGGGCGAGCAGTACTTC
TRBV9	TRBD1	once	TRBJ1-6	CASSEGAQNSPLHF	TGTGCCAGCAGCGAGGGGGCGCAAAATTCACCCCTCCACTTT
TRBV2	.	.	TRBJ1-1	CASTIVRDTEAFF	TGTGCCAGCACCATTGTGAGGGACACTGAAGCTTTCTTT
TRBV5-4	.	few	TRBJ2-2	CASSQAQGNTGELFF	TGTGCCAGCAGCCAAGCGCAGGGAAACACCGGGGAGCTGTTTTTT
TRBV11-2	TRBD2	.	TRBJ2-5	CASSLAGLAGGPRQETQYF	TGTGCCAGCAGCTTAGCCGGACTAGCGGGAGGCCCTAGGCAAGAGACCCAGTACTTC
TRBV6-5	TRBD1	.	TRBJ1-6	CASSRDRGNSPLHF	TGTGCCAGCAGTCGTGACAGGGGAAATTCACCCCTCCACTTT
TRBV7-6	TRBD1	few	TRBJ2-4	CASSAQQGWKNIQYF	TGTGCCAGCAGCGCACAACAGGGGTGGAAAAACATTCAGTACTTC
TRBV29-1	.	.	TRBJ1-2	CSVEGAYGYTF	TGCAGCGTTGAAGGGGCATATGGCTACACCTTC
TRBV7-2	TRBD2	.	TRBJ2-3	CASSSGTSIIDTQYF	TGTGCCAGCAGCTCCGGGACTAGTATAATAGATACGCAGTATTTT
TRBV10-1	TRBD2	.	TRBJ2-5	CASSELAAGETQYF	TGCGCCAGCAGTGAACTAGCGGCAGGGGAGACCCAGTACTTC
TRBV9	.	.	TRBJ2-2	CASSVGWGGFTGELFF	TGTGCCAGCAGCGTAGGATGGGGGGGCTTCACCGGGGAGCTGTTTTTT
TRBV28	.	.	TRBJ1-5	CASSSPIRSQPQHF	TGTGCCAGCAGTTCACCCATTAGGAGCCAGCCCCAGCATTTT
TRBV7-8	.	few	TRBJ2-3	CASSLDRGTDTQYF	TGTGCCAGCAGCTTAGACAGGGGCACAGATACGCAGTATTTT
TRBV28	.	.	TRBJ2-7	CASSAPGQVSYEQYF	TGTGCCAGCAGTGCACCGGGACAAGTCTCCTACGAGCAGTACTTC
TRBV7-9	TRBD2	.	TRBJ2-1	CASSLDVAGSYNEQFF	TGTGCCAGCAGCTTAGACGTAGCGGGGAGCTACAATGAGCAGTTCTTC
TRBV6-5	TRBD1	.	TRBJ1-3	CASSRDRGLDTIYF	TGTGCCAGCAGCCGGGACAGGGGGCTAGACACCATATATTTT
TRBV7-8	.	.	TRBJ1-1	CASSLDRTEAFF	TGTGCCAGCAGCTTAGATCGGACTGAAGCTTTCTTT
TRBV5-4	TRBD2	few	TRBJ2-1	CASSLGTSGGLYNEQFF	TGTGCCAGCAGCTTGGGGACTAGCGGGGGGCTTTACAATGAGCAGTTCTTC
TRBV18	.	.	TRBJ2-5	CASSRRDTQTQYF	TGTGCCAGCTCACGCCGGGACACCCAGACCCAGTACTTC
TRBV7-2	.	.	TRBJ1-1	CASQGTGMNTEAFF	TGTGCCAGCCAAGGAACAGGTATGAACACTGAAGCTTTCTTT
TRBV19	.	once	TRBJ1-2	CASILSGVDYGYTF	TGTGCCAGTATCTTATCAGGGGTGGACTATGGCTACACCTTC
TRBV15	TRBD1	few	TRBJ1-1	CATSSRQGAVAFF	TGTGCCACCAGCAGTCGACAGGGGGCAGTGGCTTTCTTT
TRBV19	TRBD1	.	TRBJ1-1	CASRDRVMNTEAFF	TGTGCCAGTAGGGACAGGGTAATGAACACTGAAGCTTTCTTT
TRBV7-9	TRBD1	.	TRBJ2-1	CSSSFTDRGRNEQFF	TGTTCCAGCAGCTTTACGGACAGGGGGAGGAATGAGCAGTTCTTC
TRBV6-5	TRBD2	.	TRBJ2-7	CASSYSGGIHEQYF	TGTGCCAGCAGTTATTCGGGAGGGATCCACGAGCAGTACTTC
TRBV6-4	TRBD2	.	TRBJ2-2	CASSESGGNTGELFF	TGTGCCAGCAGTGAAAGCGGGGGGAACACCGGGGAGCTGTTTTTT
TRBV9	.	.	TRBJ2-3	CASSGVASTDTQYF	TGTGCCAGCAGCGGAGTCGCTAGCACAGATACGCAGTATTTT